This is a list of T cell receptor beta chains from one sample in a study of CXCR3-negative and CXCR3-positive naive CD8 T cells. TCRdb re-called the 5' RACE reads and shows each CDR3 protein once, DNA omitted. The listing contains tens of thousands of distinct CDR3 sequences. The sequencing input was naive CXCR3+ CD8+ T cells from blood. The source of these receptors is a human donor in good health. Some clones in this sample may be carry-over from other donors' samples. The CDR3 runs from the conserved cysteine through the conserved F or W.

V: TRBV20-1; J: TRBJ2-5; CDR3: CGGITIEETQYF
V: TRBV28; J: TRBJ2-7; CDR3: CASSPQIVGTYEQYF
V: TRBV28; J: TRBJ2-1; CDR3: CASTQRPGQHNEQSF
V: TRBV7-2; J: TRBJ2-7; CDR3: CASSLAPGTGNEQYF
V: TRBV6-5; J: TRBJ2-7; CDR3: CASSYESSSSYEQYF
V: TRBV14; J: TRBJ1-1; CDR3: CASSPGTRGLNTEAFF
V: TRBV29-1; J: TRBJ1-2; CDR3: CSVEVWTGGSGYTF
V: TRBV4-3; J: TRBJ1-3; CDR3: CASSQDDGIGTIYF
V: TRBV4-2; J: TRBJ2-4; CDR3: CASSQQWTGKNIQYF
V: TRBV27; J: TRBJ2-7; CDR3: CASSGGGGYEQYF
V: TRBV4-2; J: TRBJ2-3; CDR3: CASSQEGTSGRDTQYF
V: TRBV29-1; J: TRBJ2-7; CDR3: CSVTSNWRYEQYF
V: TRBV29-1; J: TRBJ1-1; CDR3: CSAVWTGRTEAFF
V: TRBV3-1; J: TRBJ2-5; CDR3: CASSLKSLQETQYF
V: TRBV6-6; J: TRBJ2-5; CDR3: CASSYPLTRSQETQYF
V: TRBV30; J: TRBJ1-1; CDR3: CAWCPGLQNTEAFF
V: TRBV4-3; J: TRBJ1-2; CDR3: CASSHSPRAAGYGYTF
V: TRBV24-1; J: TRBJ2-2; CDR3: CATSEGGNTGELFF
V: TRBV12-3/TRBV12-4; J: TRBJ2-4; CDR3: CASSLAPRGAKNIQYF
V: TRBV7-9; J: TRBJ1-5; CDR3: CASSQDRDQPQHF
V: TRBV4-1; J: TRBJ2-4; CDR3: CASSQVSAKNIQYF
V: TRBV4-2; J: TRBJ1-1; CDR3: CASSLLIGGTGLNTEAFF
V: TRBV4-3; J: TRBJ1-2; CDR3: CASSLKQGAGGYTF
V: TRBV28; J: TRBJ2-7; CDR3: CASSFSDEQYF
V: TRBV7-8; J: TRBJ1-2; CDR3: CASSWGGPGPEGYTF
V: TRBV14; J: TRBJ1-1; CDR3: CASSLRTAEAFF
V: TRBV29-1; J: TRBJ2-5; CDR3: CSADTDRAFETQYF
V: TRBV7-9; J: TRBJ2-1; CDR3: CASSLWSGEREQFF
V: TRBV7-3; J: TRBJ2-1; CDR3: CASSRVRGPLIEQFF
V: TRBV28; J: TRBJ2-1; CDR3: CASSLDSYNEQFF
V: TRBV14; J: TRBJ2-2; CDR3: CASSQGTSRVTGELFF
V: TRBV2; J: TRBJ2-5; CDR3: CASLWRQETQYF
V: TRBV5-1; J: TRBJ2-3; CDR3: CASSTLAGGRGDTQYF
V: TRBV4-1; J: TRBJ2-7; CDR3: CASSLRWDGGDPYEQYF
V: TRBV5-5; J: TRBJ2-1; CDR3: CASSLVQGTSYNEQFF
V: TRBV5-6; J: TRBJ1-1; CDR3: CASSFPTGGLAFF
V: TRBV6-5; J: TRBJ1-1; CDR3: CASSYSLGMNTEAFF
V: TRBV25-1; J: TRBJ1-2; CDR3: CASSESRVDGYTF
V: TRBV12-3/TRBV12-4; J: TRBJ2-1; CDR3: CASSFIGQGLDEQFF
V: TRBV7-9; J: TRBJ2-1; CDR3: CASSPRGASYNEQFF
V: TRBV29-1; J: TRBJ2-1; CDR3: CSVDFGFGQFF
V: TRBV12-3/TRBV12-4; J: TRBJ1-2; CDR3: CASSLGQILYGYTF
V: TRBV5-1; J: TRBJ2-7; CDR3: CASSWGTGGRYEQYF
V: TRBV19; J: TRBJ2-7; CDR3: CLQAPPAEQYF
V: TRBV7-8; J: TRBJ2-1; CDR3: CASSLQHPNEQFF
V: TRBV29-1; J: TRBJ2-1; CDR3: CSLRSSYNEQFF
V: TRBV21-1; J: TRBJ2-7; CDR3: CASSKRPDCIYEQYF
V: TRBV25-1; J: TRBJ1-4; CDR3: CASSDGTAEKLFF